These T cell receptor beta chains were read from a single sample in a study of blood T cell repertoires in COVID-19. The table came from immunoSEQ multiplex PCR; TCRdb's copy has only in-frame clones and leaves some out. The sample consists of 100,000 to 110,000 clones, roughly nine tenths of them appearing once. The sequenced sample consisted of peripheral blood. The receptors come from a man under 40 in a cohort sampled during active COVID-19. CDR3s include the opening cysteine and the closing phenylalanine or tryptophan. D genes are given only for firm matches. Clone size is given for some rows only: seen once, a few or many times, or a class if the clone is expanded.

D gene | J gene | V gene | clone size | CDR3 protein | CDR3 DNA
- | TRBJ1-2 | TRBV28 | - | CASKRETGTYGYTF | TGTGCCAGCAAGCGCGAGACAGGCACCTATGGCTACACCTTC
- | TRBJ2-7 | TRBV11-2 | once | CASSLIGRGEYEQYF | TGTGCCAGCAGCTTAATCGGCAGGGGGGAGTACGAGCAGTACTTC
TRBD2 | TRBJ2-3 | TRBV9 | - | CASSVGLAVTSSTDTQYF | TGTGCCAGCAGCGTAGGACTAGCGGTAACCTCTAGCACAGATACGCAGTATTTT
TRBD2 | TRBJ2-1 | TRBV6-4 | - | CASRLLAGTHNEQFF | TGTGCCAGCAGGCTTTTAGCGGGGACTCACAATGAGCAGTTCTTC
TRBD1 | TRBJ2-2 | TRBV24-1 | once | CATSDLLGGTTTGELFF | TGTGCCACCAGTGATTTGCTAGGGGGCACGACCACCGGGGAGCTGTTTTTT
TRBD1 | TRBJ1-3 | TRBV5-1 | - | CASSLPGTAISGNTIYF | TGCGCCAGCAGCTTGCCCGGGACAGCGATCTCTGGAAACACCATATATTTT
- | TRBJ1-2 | TRBV12-3/TRBV12-4 | - | CASSFEVDYGYTF | TGTGCCAGCAGTTTTGAGGTAGATTATGGCTACACCTTC
- | TRBJ1-3 | TRBV19 | - | CASSVQGGNTIYF | TGTGCCAGTAGTGTACAGGGTGGAAACACCATATATTTT
- | TRBJ2-5 | TRBV2 | - | CASSLAWETQYF | TGTGCCAGCAGTTTGGCCTGGGAGACCCAGTACTTC
TRBD2 | TRBJ2-7 | TRBV5-1 | - | CASSAGTNSYEQYF | TGCGCCAGCAGCGCCGGGACTAACTCCTACGAGCAGTACTTC
TRBD1 | TRBJ2-7 | TRBV19 | - | CASSSMDRAYEQYF | TGTGCCAGTAGTTCAATGGACAGGGCCTACGAGCAGTACTTC
- | TRBJ1-2 | TRBV3-1/TRBV3-2 | - | CASSRLRGDYGYTF | TGTGCCAGCAGCCGGCTCAGGGGTGACTATGGCTACACCTTC
TRBD1 | TRBJ1-6 | TRBV30 | - | CAWGDRNNSPLHF | TGTGCCTGGGGGGACAGGAATAATTCACCCCTCCACTTT
- | TRBJ2-7 | TRBV10-2 | - | CASSAVSYEQYF | TGCGCCAGCAGTGCCGTCTCCTACGAGCAGTACTTC
TRBD1 | TRBJ1-5 | TRBV3-1/TRBV3-2 | - | CASSGTGIGQPQHF | TGTGCCAGCAGCGGGACAGGGATCGGTCAGCCCCAGCATTTT
TRBD1 | TRBJ1-5 | TRBV6-2/TRBV6-3 | - | CASSLYGQEPGQPQHF | TGTGCCAGCAGCTTATACGGACAGGAACCGGGGCAGCCCCAGCATTTT
TRBD1 | TRBJ1-2 | TRBV2 | - | CASSVGRGDGYTF | TGTGCCAGCAGTGTCGGCAGGGGGGATGGCTACACCTTC
- | TRBJ2-1 | TRBV4-3 | - | CASSQDGSSYNEQFF | TGCGCCAGCAGCCAAGACGGTAGCTCCTACAATGAGCAGTTCTTC
TRBD1 | TRBJ2-3 | TRBV27 | - | CASEGANTDTQYF | TGTGCCAGCGAGGGGGCTAACACAGATACGCAGTATTTT
TRBD1 | TRBJ2-1 | TRBV4-3 | - | CASSQAGQGPLNEQFF | TGCGCCAGCAGCCAGGCCGGACAGGGACCTCTCAATGAGCAGTTCTTC
TRBD1 | TRBJ1-3 | TRBV9 | - | CASSGTGTGRTGNTIYF | TGTGCCAGCAGCGGGACCGGGACAGGTAGGACTGGAAACACCATATATTTT
TRBD1 | TRBJ1-4 | TRBV20-1 | once | CSASSGTGPEKLFF | TGCAGTGCTAGTAGTGGGACAGGGCCTGAAAAACTGTTTTTT
- | TRBJ1-5 | TRBV7-2 | few | CASSLEQGSNQPQHF | TGTGCCAGCAGCTTAGAACAGGGAAGCAATCAGCCCCAGCATTTT
TRBD1 | TRBJ2-6 | TRBV18 | - | CASSALTGTSSGANVLTF | TGTGCCAGCTCAGCGTTGACAGGGACCAGCTCTGGGGCCAACGTCCTGACTTTC
TRBD1 | TRBJ2-7 | TRBV5-4 | - | CASSQDRVGEQYF | TGTGCCAGCAGCCAAGACAGGGTAGGCGAGCAGTACTTC
TRBD2 | TRBJ2-7 | TRBV7-2 | - | CASSLRLAGSYEQYF | TGTGCCAGCAGCCTTCGACTAGCGGGATCCTACGAGCAGTACTTC
- | TRBJ2-1 | TRBV21-1 | - | CASSKGVGERAMVNEQFF | TGTGCCAGCAGCAAAGGGGTAGGAGAGAGGGCCATGGTCAATGAGCAGTTCTTC
- | TRBJ1-2 | TRBV10-3 | - | CASHRELANYGYTF | TGTGCCTCACACAGGGAACTCGCTAACTATGGCTACACCTTC
TRBD1 | TRBJ2-3 | TRBV10-1 | - | CASSTRQGNPDTQYF | TGCGCCAGCAGTACCCGACAGGGGAACCCAGATACGCAGTATTTT
- | TRBJ2-3 | TRBV5-4 | - | CASSPDLLTDTQYF | TGTGCCAGCAGCCCGGACTTACTCACAGATACGCAGTATTTT
TRBD1 | TRBJ1-3 | TRBV6-5 | - | CAARQGPRNTIYF | TGTGCCGCGCGACAGGGTCCTAGAAACACCATATATTTT
- | TRBJ1-1 | TRBV18 | - | CASSESNTEAFF | TGTGCCAGCTCAGAGAGTAACACTGAAGCTTTCTTT
- | TRBJ1-2 | TRBV10-3 | - | CAISESGGGGYTF | TGTGCCATCAGTGAGTCGGGGGGTGGTGGCTACACCTTC
- | TRBJ2-1 | TRBV10-3 | - | CAISGGQGRMEQFF | TGTGCCATCAGTGGTGGGCAGGGCCGAATGGAGCAGTTCTTC
- | TRBJ2-3 | TRBV29-1 | - | CSVVRGASTDTQYF | TGCAGCGTTGTCCGGGGGGCGTCCACAGATACGCAGTATTTT
TRBD1 | TRBJ2-7 | TRBV12-3/TRBV12-4 | - | CASSGTDEQYF | TGTGCCAGCAGTGGGACAGACGAGCAGTACTTC
- | TRBJ2-3 | TRBV12-5 | - | CASGLVLGIRGTDTQYF | TGTGCTAGTGGTTTGGTACTGGGCATCCGAGGGACAGATACGCAGTATTTT
- | TRBJ2-7 | TRBV5-1 | once | CASGTGNSYEQYF | TGCGCCAGCGGTACAGGGAACTCCTACGAGCAGTACTTC
- | TRBJ2-3 | TRBV7-8 | - | CASSLGRNKAGSGTDTQYF | TGTGCCAGCAGCTTAGGACGAAATAAGGCAGGGTCTGGCACAGATACGCAGTATTTT
TRBD1 | TRBJ1-1 | TRBV29-1 | - | CSVEGQENTEAFF | TGCAGCGTTGAGGGACAGGAGAACACTGAAGCTTTCTTT
- | TRBJ2-5 | TRBV7-8 | - | CASSLFGQKQETQYF | TGTGCCAGCAGCTTATTTGGACAGAAGCAAGAGACCCAGTACTTC
TRBD2 | TRBJ2-1 | TRBV7-3 | - | CASSSQLAENFNEQFF | TGTGCCAGCAGCTCCCAACTAGCGGAGAATTTCAATGAGCAGTTCTTC
- | TRBJ2-2 | TRBV27 | once | CASIASSRGGGPTGELFF | TGTGCCAGCATCGCATCCAGCCGTGGGGGGGGGCCTACCGGGGAGCTGTTTTTT
- | TRBJ2-2 | TRBV7-2 | - | CASTSRRGANTGELFF | TGTGCCAGCACCTCTCGGAGGGGAGCGAACACCGGGGAGCTGTTTTTT
- | TRBJ1-6 | TRBV6-1 | - | CASSEIPGLALHF | TGTGCCAGCAGTGAAATCCCGGGATTAGCCCTCCACTTT
- | TRBJ1-1 | TRBV11-2 | - | CASSFGGMNTEAFF | TGTGCCAGCAGCTTCGGGGGAATGAACACTGAAGCTTTCTTT
TRBD1 | TRBJ1-4 | TRBV25-1 | - | CASSGNRGEKLFF | TGTGCCAGCAGTGGGAACAGGGGTGAAAAACTGTTTTTT
TRBD1 | TRBJ1-1 | TRBV7-2 | - | CASREGQGATEAFF | TGTGCCAGCCGTGAGGGACAGGGGGCGACTGAAGCTTTCTTT
- | TRBJ2-7 | TRBV7-2 | few | CASSLDRTPSYEQYF | TGTGCCAGCAGCTTAGACAGGACCCCCTCCTACGAGCAGTACTTC
- | TRBJ2-4 | TRBV9 | once | CASSETGTEEGIAKNIQYF | TGTGCCAGCAGCGAGACAGGGACGGAGGAGGGGATAGCCAAAAACATTCAGTACTTC
TRBD1 | TRBJ2-1 | TRBV7-9 | - | CASSPRQGASYNEQFF | TGTGCCAGCAGCCCCCGGCAGGGGGCTTCCTACAATGAGCAGTTCTTC
- | TRBJ1-2 | TRBV15 | - | CATSRDISGGVGYTF | TGTGCCACCAGCAGAGATATTTCGGGCGGGGTCGGCTACACCTTC
- | TRBJ1-1 | TRBV6-1 | - | CASSESKHGGKTEAFF | TGTGCCAGCAGTGAAAGCAAGCATGGAGGGAAAACTGAAGCTTTCTTT
TRBD1 | TRBJ2-3 | TRBV6-5 | - | CASRRDRGSDTQYF | TGTGCCAGCAGGAGGGACAGGGGGTCTGATACGCAGTATTTT
- | TRBJ2-7 | TRBV12-3/TRBV12-4 | - | CASSLSHSYEQYF | TGTGCCAGCAGTTTATCCCATTCCTACGAGCAGTACTTC
TRBD1 | TRBJ2-7 | TRBV12-3/TRBV12-4 | - | CASSLNRGEQYF | TGTGCCAGCAGTTTGAACAGGGGCGAGCAGTACTTC